The subject of this entry is one TCR beta chain. Here immunoSEQ multiplex PCR was the method, and the copy in TCRdb shows in-frame clones only, minus some. The table lists roughly 170,000 clones, more than 85% of them singletons. This entry is derived from a study of control samples from healthy donors and cancer patients. Trimming took 0 bases from V and 4 from J, leaving 13 bases between them. The length of the CDR3 is 16 residues. CDR1 and CDR2 (germline): SEHNR, FQNEAQ (reference sequence). The TCR was taken from a middle-aged woman in good health. This sequence joins TRBV7-9 and TRBJ2-1; D is undetermined. The sequencing input was blood. This CDR3 is CASSLAMQLLYNEQFF. CDR3 in DNA: TGTGCCAGCAGCTTAGCGATGCAGTTACTGTACAATGAGCAGTTCTTC.